The 17 T cell receptor beta chains reported below all come from one sample, sequenced in a study of shared clonotypes between healthy human individuals. The naive CD8 fraction comprised CD45RO-negative cells positively selected for CCR7 and excluded terminally differentiated effector memory CD45RA+ cells. Data came from immunoSEQ multiplex PCR; TCRdb stores just in-frame clones and leaves some out. The sample holds roughly 590,000 clones; less than 97% are singletons and the top ten take 0.11%. Sequencing was done on a sample of naive CD8+ T cells sorted from blood. The receptors come from a woman aged 25-40 years in good health.

The V and J genes are TRBV29-1 and TRBJ2-1; possibly TRBD1 for D (6 bases). Germline V CDR1 and CDR2: SQVTM, ANQGSEA. The CDR3 has 14 residues. V dropped 1 base and J dropped 2 bases, with 9 bases sitting between them. The DNA for the CDR3 is TGCAGCGTTGAAGGGGACACGACCTACAATGAGCAGTTCTTC. Translation: CSVEGDTTYNEQFF.

This clone showed up just once. The chain is built from TRBV5-4 and TRBJ2-2, with 14 bases that match TRBD2. V dropped 5 bases and J dropped 3; count of bases not matched to a gene: 3. The CDR3 sequence is 16 residues long. Germline values: CDR1 SGHNT, CDR2 YYREEE (reference sequence). The CDR3 here is CASRKGLAGDTGELFF. The CDR3 nucleotides read TGTGCCAGCAGAAAGGGACTAGCGGGAGACACCGGGGAGCTGTTTTTT.

This sequence joins TRBV29-1 and TRBJ1-1; possibly TRBD1 for D (5 bases). V lost 5 bases, J lost 5 bases, and 6 bases lay in between. The CDR3 contains 10 residues. Germline lookup yields CDR1 SQVTM and CDR2 ANQGSEA. The CDR3: CSVRGTEAFF. CDR3 coding DNA: TGCAGCGTTCGGGGGACTGAAGCTTTCTTT.

V and J are TRBV28 and TRBJ1-5; D might be TRBD1 (6 bases). Germline values: CDR1 MDHEN, CDR2 SYDVKM. The CDR3 consists of 13 residues. The CDR3 nucleotides read TGTACTTCAGGGGCGGCGAACAATCAGCCCCAGCATTTT. Translating it yields CTSGAANNQPQHF. Full variable domain (remainder filled in from reference TRBV28 and TRBJ1-5): DVKVTQSSRYLVKRTGEKVFLECVQDMDHENMFWYRQDPGLGLRLIYFSYDVKMKEKGDIPEGYSVSREKKERFSLILESASTNQTSMYLCTSGAANNQPQHFGDGTRLSIL.

The genes are TRBV28 and TRBJ2-5; tentatively, D is TRBD2 (5 bases). This CDR3 has 14 amino acids. The germline gives CDR1 MDHEN, CDR2 SYDVKM. V was clipped by 3 bases and J by 1 base, with 9 bases between them. Here the CDR3 DNA reads TGTGCCAGCAGTTTCAACGGGATCCAAGAGACCCAGTACTTC. It specifies CASSFNGIQETQYF.

This clone was detected once. The genes are TRBV2 and TRBJ2-7; TRBD2 matches 7 bases. This CDR3 comprises 16 residues. The V gene end was trimmed by 8 bases and the J gene end by 0 bases; junction bases not matched to a gene: 13. Germline-derived CDR1 and CDR2 are SNHLY and FYNNEI. The CDR3 nucleotides read TGTGCCAGCGCTGAAAGGGAGGGTATTTACTCCTACGAGCAGTACTTC. As protein: CASAEREGIYSYEQYF.

V gene TRBV28 combines with J gene TRBJ1-5; tentative D call: TRBD1 (5 bases). The CDR3 totals 15 residues. Germline CDR1 MDHEN, CDR2 SYDVKM. V was cut by 6 bases and J by 2 bases, with 14 bases left in between. CDR3 DNA: TGTGCCAGCAGCCTTGTCAGGGTAGGCAATCAGCCCCAGCATTTT. This translates into CASSLVRVGNQPQHF.

The CDR3 loop is CASSSKQGVANYGYTF. For the CDR3, the DNA is TGTGCCAGCAGCTCCAAACAGGGGGTAGCTAACTATGGCTACACCTTC. The J gene is TRBJ1-2, the V gene TRBV5-4; 8 bases agree with TRBD1. V lost 3 bases to trimming and J lost 0 bases; unmatched junction nucleotides: 7. This CDR3 has 16 residues. CDR1 and CDR2 from the germline V gene are SGHNT and YYREEE (reference sequence).

The genes are TRBV7-9 and TRBJ2-7; D unresolved. Trimming took 1 base from V and 7 from J, leaving 11 bases between them. The length of the CDR3 is 13 residues. The V gene's germline CDR1 is SEHNR and CDR2 FQNEAQ (reference sequence). In nucleotides, the CDR3 is TGTGCCAGCAGCTTAGAGGGTGTTCAAGAGCAGTACTTC. It is translated as CASSLEGVQEQYF.

The chain combines TRBV7-3 with TRBJ1-3, with a tentative D call TRBD1 (5 bases). This CDR3 region has 16 residues. Germline values: CDR1 SGHTA, CDR2 FQGTGA. The germline V and J ends were trimmed by 2 bases and 4 bases, with 15 bases remaining between them. DNA for the CDR3: TGTGCCAGCAGCTTAGACGGGGGGACGGAAGGAAACACCATATATTTT. It encodes CASSLDGGTEGNTIYF.

The V gene is TRBV10-1, the J gene TRBJ2-7, with 11 bases fitting TRBD1. Germline V gene data show CDR1 as WNHNN and CDR2 as SYGVQD (reference sequence). The V gene end was trimmed by 3 bases and the J gene end by 2 bases; junction bases not matched to a gene: 3. This CDR3 region has 15 residues. CDR3 nucleotide sequence: TGCGCCAGCAGTGAAACGGACAGGGGGCCCTACGAGCAGTACTTC. This encodes CASSETDRGPYEQYF.

The rearrangement joins TRBV28 to TRBJ1-1, with D possibly matching TRBD1 (5 bases). The CDR3 loop spans 14 amino acids. CDR1 is MDHEN and CDR2 is SYDVKM in the germline V gene. Trimming took 4 bases from V and 1 from J, leaving 10 bases between them. The CDR3 sequence is CASSWGRSNTEAFF. CDR3 sequence (DNA): TGTGCCAGCAGTTGGGGCAGATCGAACACTGAAGCTTTCTTT.

J is TRBJ2-7 and V is TRBV7-9, with 8 bases identical to TRBD1. The CDR3 is 14 amino acids. CDR1 and CDR2 from the germline V gene are SEHNR and FQNEAQ (reference sequence). After removal of 4 bases from V and 6 bases from J, the junction contained 8 bases not matched to a gene. The CDR3, as DNA: TGTGCCAGCAGCTCCCGGACAGGGTTCAGCGAGCAGTACTTC. It encodes CASSSRTGFSEQYF. The full variable domain, its missing parts supplied by reference TRBV7-9 and TRBJ2-7, is DTGVSQNPRHKITKRGQNVTFRCDPISEHNRLYWYRQTLGQGPEFLTYFQNEAQLEKSRLLSDRFSAERPKGSFSTLEIQRTEQGDSAMYLCASSSRTGFSEQYFGPGTRLTVT.

This chain connects TRBV5-1 to TRBJ2-7; D is unclear. The CDR3 covers 13 residues. Per the germline V gene, CDR1 is SGHRS and CDR2 is YFSETQ. Trimming removed 4 bases at V and 7 bases at J, with 15 bases between. In DNA, the CDR3 is TGCGCCAGCAGCGGGGAACACCCCTCGGAGCAGTACTTC. The encoded protein is CASSGEHPSEQYF.

This chain joins TRBV5-4 and TRBJ2-7; 7 nucleotides line up with TRBD1. V shed 0 bases, J shed 2 bases, and the junction held 5 bases outside the gene matches. Germline-derived CDR1 and CDR2 are SGHNT and YYREEE (reference sequence). The CDR3 is made up of 15 amino acids. In nucleotides, the CDR3 is TGTGCCAGCAGCTTGGTTTCGACAGGGACCTACGAGCAGTACTTC. Amino acid sequence: CASSLVSTGTYEQYF.

This rearrangement joins TRBV7-3 to TRBJ2-7, with 11 bases fitting TRBD2. Trimming cost V 5 bases and J 4 bases; bases outside gene matches: 10. The CDR3 has 16 amino acids. Germline assignment: CDR1 SGHTA and CDR2 FQGTGA. The CDR3 protein is CASSRTGTSGKYEQYF. The DNA of the CDR3 is TGTGCCAGCAGCAGAACCGGGACTAGCGGTAAATACGAGCAGTACTTC.

This clone was found once. This chain joins TRBV28 and TRBJ2-5; 14 nucleotides align to TRBD2. This CDR3 region has 16 residues. V lost 5 bases, J lost 4 bases, and 6 bases stayed unmatched. From germline, CDR1 is MDHEN and CDR2 SYDVKM. The CDR3 sequence: CASSRTSGRLTETQYF. The DNA of the CDR3 is TGTGCCAGCAGTCGGACTAGCGGGAGGTTGACAGAGACCCAGTACTTC.